This record looks at one T cell receptor (beta chain) sequence and its context. The data were obtained in a study of blood T cell repertoires in COVID-19. Overall study: Italy, Spain and the United States were the sources of the convalescent and acute COVID-19 samples. PBMCs, B-cell-depleted T cells, or T cells provided the cDNA or gDNA that made up the material.

Germline V CDR1 and CDR2: MNHEY, SVGAGI. The CDR3 consists of 12 residues. V was clipped by 6 bases and J by 8 bases; unmatched bases: 6. The method was immunoSEQ multiplex PCR; TCRdb's version includes in-frame clones alone and lacks a portion of them. The top ten clones hold roughly 3.1% of a sample with some 160,000 clones, 89% of them seen once. This TCR came from a man in his fifties or sixties with acute or convalescent COVID-19. The specimen was peripheral blood. The J gene is TRBJ1-1, the V gene TRBV6-5; 7 bases agree with TRBD1. The CDR3 protein is CASRGTVPEAFF. CDR3 nucleotide sequence: TGTGCCAGCAGGGGGACAGTTCCCGAAGCTTTCTTT.